Presented here are 21 T cell receptor beta chains from one specimen sequenced in a study of blood T cell repertoires in COVID-19. Here immunoSEQ multiplex PCR was the method, and the copy in TCRdb shows in-frame clones only, minus some. This table holds some 150,000 clones, over 75% found once. The sample taken for sequencing was PBMCs or T cells enriched from blood (not recorded which). Receptor source: a woman aged 50 to 60 who had recovered from COVID-19.

DNA of the CDR3: TGTGCCAGCAGTTCCATACCCTTAACAGGGTCCCATGGCTACACCTTC. Translating gives CASSSIPLTGSHGYTF. The chain recombines TRBV6-5 with TRBJ1-2; a possible D gene is TRBD1 (6 bases). The CDR3 consists of 16 residues. Germline CDR1 and CDR2: MNHEY and SVGAGI. V was cut by 4 bases and J by 6 bases, with 21 bases left in between.

To note about this clone: This specimen includes other DNA sequences encoding the same CDR3. The chain uses TRBV18 and TRBJ1-6; perhaps TRBD1 as D (6 bases). Per the germline V gene, CDR1 is KGHSH and CDR2 is LQKENI. V was pared by 3 bases and J by 7 bases, with 13 bases between. The CDR3 loop spans 15 amino acids. As DNA, the CDR3 is TGTGCCAGCTCACCGCCCGAGGGGGGGAATTCACCCCTCCACTTT. It encodes CASSPPEGGNSPLHF.

This clone has just one count. Other DNA sequences in this sample translate to the same CDR3. V gene TRBV9 combines with J gene TRBJ1-5; 7 bases match TRBD1. The length of the CDR3 is 15 residues. CDR1 and CDR2 from the germline V gene are SGDLS and YYNGEE. V lost 3 bases and J lost 4; bases outside the gene matches: 7. CDR3 nucleotides: TGTGCCAGCAGCGAAACAGGGGACCCGAATCAGCCCCAGCATTTT. It specifies CASSETGDPNQPQHF.

This chain uses TRBV7-6 with TRBJ2-3; 7 nucleotides match TRBD2. V lost 1 base, J lost 0 bases, and 1 base stayed unmatched. Germline V gene lookup returns CDR1 SGHVS and CDR2 FNYEAQ. The CDR3 sequence is 15 residues long. DNA for the CDR3: TGTGCCAGCAGCTTAGATAGCGGGAGCACAGATACGCAGTATTTT. Its protein is CASSLDSGSTDTQYF. Complete variable domain (other parts from reference TRBV7-6 and TRBJ2-3): GAGVSQSPRYKVTKRGQDVALRCDPISGHVSLYWYRQALGQGPEFLTYFNYEAQQDKSGLPNDRFSAERPEGSISTLTIQRTEQRDSAMYRCASSLDSGSTDTQYFGPGTRLTVL.

In its sample, this clone was seen a few times. V is TRBV11-2 and J is TRBJ2-7, with 8 nucleotides matching TRBD1. This CDR3 has 14 residues. The germline V gene has CDR1 SGHAT and CDR2 FQNNGV. Germline trimming cut 5 bases from V and 2 bases from J; bases unmatched to any gene: 5. The CDR3 loop reads CASSLGQAAYEQYF. CDR3 sequence (DNA): TGTGCCAGCAGCCTGGGACAGGCCGCCTACGAGCAGTACTTC.

The V gene is TRBV3-1 (or the pseudogene TRBV3-2), the J gene TRBJ1-4; 7 positions agree with TRBD1. The length of the CDR3 is 17 residues. With 1 base clipped from V and 5 bases from J, the junction kept 10 bases outside the gene matches. Germline CDR1 LGHDT, CDR2 YNNKEL (reference sequence). The CDR3 DNA follows: TGTGCCAGCAGCCAAGCTGCTGCGGGACAGCTAAATGAAAAACTGTTTTTT. Translation: CASSQAAAGQLNEKLFF.

The chain links TRBV9 to TRBJ2-1, with 12 bases matching TRBD2. The CDR3 spans 16 residues. V lost 0 bases, J lost 10 bases, and 8 bases stayed unmatched. Germline V gene data show CDR1 as SGDLS and CDR2 as YYNGEE. CDR3 sequence reads: CASSVGLAGAPNEQFF. The CDR3 DNA reads TGTGCCAGCAGCGTAGGACTAGCGGGAGCCCCAAACGAGCAGTTCTTC.

The V call is TRBV10-3, the J call TRBJ2-7; 11 bases agree with TRBD2. The CDR3 length is 15 residues. The V gene end was trimmed by 7 bases and the J gene end by 5 bases; junction bases not matched to a gene: 10. Germline V gene sequence: CDR1 ENHRY, CDR2 SYGVKD. DNA of the CDR3: TGTGCCATCATGACTAGCGGGACGAAGGGCAACGAGCAGTACTTC. Its protein product is CAIMTSGTKGNEQYF.

This chain connects TRBV18 to TRBJ1-6; 7 bases agree with TRBD1. The ends lost 4 bases at V and 10 bases at J; junction bases unmatched: 7. Looked up from germline, CDR1 is KGHSH and CDR2 is LQKENI. CDR3 size: 14 residues. Written as DNA, the CDR3 is TGTGCCAGCTCACTTGACAGGGTAGGATCACCCCTCCACTTT. Translation gives CASSLDRVGSPLHF.

This CDR3 reads CASSQTANTEAFF. CDR3 bases: TGTGCCAGCAGCCAAACAGCGAACACTGAAGCTTTCTTT. This sequence joins TRBV11-3 and TRBJ1-1; D ambiguous. V lost 5 bases, J lost 1 base, and 8 bases lay in between. This CDR3 spans 13 amino acids. Germline CDR1 is SGHNT and CDR2 is YENEEA.

The DNA of the CDR3 is TGTGCCAGCGGCCTTTTAGCCAAAAACATTCAGTACTTC. Translating gives CASGLLAKNIQYF. The chain joins TRBV12-3 or TRBV12-4 to TRBJ2-4, with D uncertain. This CDR3 is 13 amino acids long. Trimming cost V 8 bases and J 0 bases, with 8 bases left between them.

A few counts support this clone. This chain connects TRBV28 to TRBJ2-7; 12 bases are shared with TRBD1. CDR3 length equals 16 residues. Looked up from germline, CDR1 is MDHEN and CDR2 is SYDVKM. Unmatched junction bases numbered 8, after V lost 5 bases and J lost 3 bases. CDR3 in amino acids: CASSLPGQGAIYEQYF. In DNA, the CDR3 is TGTGCCAGCAGTCTACCGGGACAGGGGGCAATCTACGAGCAGTACTTC. The full variable domain, completed using reference TRBV28 and TRBJ2-7, is DVKVTQSSRYLVKRTGEKVFLECVQDMDHENMFWYRQDPGLGLRLIYFSYDVKMKEKGDIPEGYSVSREKKERFSLILESASTNQTSMYLCASSLPGQGAIYEQYFGPGTRLTVT.

V and J are TRBV11-2 and TRBJ2-5, with 13 nucleotides matching TRBD2. With 5 bases clipped from V and 4 bases from J, the junction kept 4 bases outside the gene matches. Germline lookup yields CDR1 SGHAT and CDR2 FQNNGV. The CDR3 length is 15 residues. CDR3 amino acids: CASSPGLAGPETQYF. The CDR3 DNA reads TGTGCCAGCAGCCCGGGACTAGCGGGACCAGAGACCCAGTACTTC.

This clone showed up just a few times. The chain couples TRBV7-2 to TRBJ1-4, with 12 nucleotides matching TRBD1. The V segment lost 5 bases and the J segment 7 bases; nucleotides outside the gene matches: 14. Germline CDR1 and CDR2: SGHTA and FQGNSA. The CDR3 has 18 amino acids. The CDR3 reads CASSPRDRGLMGGEKLFF. Written as DNA, the CDR3 is TGTGCCAGCAGCCCGCGGGACAGGGGGCTAATGGGGGGTGAAAAACTGTTTTTT.

The chain uses TRBV27 and TRBJ1-1; D is perhaps TRBD1 (6 bases). This CDR3 spans 17 amino acids. Trimming stripped 5 bases from V and 2 bases from J, with 21 bases between. Germline V lookup: CDR1 MNHEY, CDR2 SMNVEV (reference sequence). The CDR3 loop reads CASSPYGSQGRNTEAFF. The DNA for the CDR3 is TGTGCCAGCAGTCCTTACGGTTCGCAGGGGCGCAACACTGAAGCTTTCTTT.

This rearrangement joins TRBV2 to TRBJ1-2; possibly TRBD1 for D (5 bases). The CDR3 runs 15 residues. V was shortened by 5 bases and J by 8 bases, with 21 bases between the two germline ends. Germline V gene sequence: CDR1 SNHLY, CDR2 FYNNEI. CDR3 sequence (DNA): TGTGCCAGCAGTCCTCGGACATACTCCCTTGAGGGCTACACCTTC. It codes for CASSPRTYSLEGYTF.

This sequence joins TRBV27 and TRBJ1-5; D is unclear. From germline, CDR1 is MNHEY and CDR2 SMNVEV (reference sequence). The CDR3 covers 14 residues. Trimming removed 3 bases from V and 5 bases from J, with 11 bases in between. This CDR3 is CASSFKGSHQPQHF. The CDR3 DNA reads as TGTGCCAGCAGTTTCAAAGGGAGTCATCAGCCCCAGCATTTT.

The chain links TRBV20-1 to TRBJ2-3; D is uncertain. Germline CDR1 DFQATT, CDR2 SNEGSKA (reference sequence). The CDR3 contains 14 residues. Deletions cut 3 bases from V and 3 bases from J, with 13 bases between. Here the CDR3 reads CSASQSSVTDTQYF. The CDR3 DNA reads TGCAGTGCTAGTCAAAGCTCGGTGACAGATACGCAGTATTTT.

The chain couples TRBV7-3 to TRBJ2-3; 7 bases are shared with TRBD1. Germline lookup yields CDR1 SGHTA and CDR2 FQGTGA. The CDR3 covers 15 residues. With V trimmed by 5 bases and J by 3 bases, 8 bases remained unmatched. Here the CDR3 reads CASSLQGKETDTQYF. The CDR3, as DNA: TGTGCCAGCAGCCTACAGGGGAAGGAGACAGATACGCAGTATTTT.

The gene calls are TRBV9 and TRBJ1-1; TRBD1 agrees at 7 bases. Germline trimming cut 3 bases from V and 4 bases from J; bases unmatched to any gene: 6. This CDR3 is built from 14 residues. In germline, CDR1 is SGDLS, CDR2 YYNGEE. The CDR3 DNA reads as TGTGCCAGCAGCGATAGACAGGGAGGCACTGAAGCTTTCTTT. This gives the protein CASSDRQGGTEAFF. Full variable domain (rest looked up from reference TRBV9 and TRBJ1-1): DSGVTQTPKHLITATGQRVTLRCSPRSGDLSVYWYQQSLDQGLQFLIQYYNGEERAKGNILERFSAQQFPDLHSELNLSSLELGDSALYFCASSDRQGGTEAFFGQGTRLTVV.

The chain has TRBV5-1 and TRBJ1-4; 8 bases align to TRBD1. The CDR3 contains 16 residues. Germline CDR1 reads SGHRS; CDR2 reads YFSETQ. Unmatched junction bases numbered 1, after V lost 0 bases and J lost 0 bases. The CDR3 reads CASSLGRGPTNEKLFF. CDR3 coding DNA: TGCGCCAGCAGCTTGGGCAGGGGGCCAACTAATGAAAAACTGTTTTTT.